The 26 T cell receptor beta chains in this list originate from one sample, sequenced in a study of spatial heterogeneity in lung cancer. Findings and limits, study-wide: One measure, the expanded intratumoral alpha and beta TCR count, tracked tumor mutation counts.

Their cognate antigens are unknown. TCRdb itself ran the 5' RACE reads through MiXCR, one entry per CDR3 protein. This table holds under 20,000 distinct CDR3 sequences, about 6.5% found once. Sample time point: sample taken at primary tumor resection. The source was lung tumor tissue, collected at surgery. Receptors were obtained from a female donor with early-stage non-small cell lung cancer.

V and J are TRBV7-2 and TRBJ2-5, with TRBD2 identical over 12 bases. The CDR3 loop spans 19 amino acids. The trim removed 1 base at V and 5 bases at J, leaving 14 bases unmatched. The V gene's germline CDR1 is SGHTA and CDR2 FQGNSA. CDR3 nucleotide sequence: TGTGCCAGCAGCTTAGAACGGTGGCTAGCGGGGGGGCAGCGGGAGACCCAGTACTTC. Protein: CASSLERWLAGGQRETQYF.

The rearrangement uses TRBV28 and TRBJ2-7, with 11 bases fitting TRBD1. Germline V gene sequence: CDR1 MDHEN, CDR2 SYDVKM. This CDR3 is 15 amino acids long. Germline trimming cut 8 bases from V and 1 base from J; bases unmatched to any gene: 7. CDR3 protein: CASAGGDRGSYEQYF. The CDR3 DNA reads TGTGCCAGCGCCGGTGGGGACAGGGGGTCCTACGAGCAGTACTTC.

Many counts were recorded for this clonotype. The chain joins TRBV5-4 to TRBJ1-2; tentatively, D is TRBD1 (6 bases). Germline V lookup: CDR1 SGHNT, CDR2 YYREEE (reference sequence). This CDR3 contains 18 residues. V lost 5 bases to trimming and J lost 4 bases, with 27 bases between them. The DNA for the CDR3 is TGTGCCAGCAGGTGGGGGCACAATACTGGCAGGCCTTTCTATGGCTACACCTTC. As protein: CASRWGHNTGRPFYGYTF.

This clonotype was recorded at least ten times. The genes are TRBV7-8 and TRBJ2-5; D is ambiguous. The germline V and J ends were trimmed by 0 bases and 0 bases, with 8 bases remaining between them. CDR1 and CDR2 from the germline V gene are SGHVS and FQNEAQ. The CDR3 has 15 residues. CDR3 nucleotide sequence: TGTGCCAGCAGCTTAGCAACCAGGAACCAAGAGACCCAGTACTTC. Encoded protein: CASSLATRNQETQYF.

At least ten counts were recorded for this clonotype. The rearrangement joins TRBV7-2 to TRBJ2-1; weak D call: TRBD1 (6 bases). The CDR3 extends over 15 amino acids. The V end was cut by 4 bases, the J end by 7 bases, with 17 bases between. Germline values: CDR1 SGHTA, CDR2 FQGNSA. This CDR3 reads CASSSQFFGTNEQFF. For the CDR3, the DNA is TGTGCCAGCAGCTCTCAATTCTTCGGGACAAATGAGCAGTTCTTC. Based on the CDR3 plus reference TRBV7-2 and TRBJ2-1, the full variable domain is GAGVSQSPSNKVTEKGKDVELRCDPISGHTALYWYRQSLGQGLEFLIYFQGNSAPDKSGLPSDRFSAERTGGSVSTLTIQRTQQEDSAVYLCASSSQFFGTNEQFFGPGTRLTVL.

V gene TRBV12-3 or TRBV12-4 combines with J gene TRBJ1-5, with 8 bases fitting TRBD1. CDR3 length equals 14 residues. V lost 2 bases and J lost 7; bases outside the gene matches: 4. The CDR3 nucleotides are TGTGCCAGCAGTTTACCAGGGGGCGCGCAGCCCCAGCATTTT. As protein: CASSLPGGAQPQHF.

In this sample, this clonotype turned up a few times. The chain is built from TRBV6-6 and TRBJ2-7; D is undetermined. V lost 1 base to trimming and J lost 1 base, with 5 bases between them. Looked up from germline, CDR1 is MNHNY and CDR2 is SVGAGI (reference sequence). CDR3 length equals 13 residues. For the CDR3, the DNA is TGTGCCAGCAGTTACTTGGAGTCCTACGAGCAGTACTTC. Its translation: CASSYLESYEQYF.

This clonotype has ten or more counts. The CDR3 here is CASSRGTGGGTDTQYF. The CDR3 bases are TGTGCCAGCAGCCGAGGGACAGGGGGCGGAACAGATACGCAGTATTTT. The chain recombines TRBV7-9 with TRBJ2-3, with 12 bases that match TRBD1. Per the germline V gene, CDR1 is SEHNR and CDR2 is FQNEAQ (reference sequence). J lost 3 bases, V lost 5 bases, and 6 bases had no gene match. The CDR3 is made up of 16 amino acids.

Ten or more counts support this clonotype. The V call is TRBV29-1, the J call TRBJ2-7; perhaps TRBD1 as D (6 bases). The CDR3 sequence is 12 residues long. V was pared by 7 bases and J by 0 bases, with 10 bases between. CDR1 is SQVTM and CDR2 is ANQGSEA in the germline V gene. The CDR3 here is CSATGSSYEQYF. CDR3 coding DNA: TGCAGCGCAACAGGGAGCTCCTACGAGCAGTACTTC.

Ten or more counts support this clonotype. The rearrangement joins TRBV4-1 to TRBJ2-7; TRBD1 aligns across 8 bases. Trimming cost V 5 bases and J 3 bases; bases outside gene matches: 9. Germline V gene data show CDR1 as MGHRA and CDR2 as YSYEKL. CDR3 length equals 15 residues. DNA for the CDR3: TGCGCCAGCAGCTTTAGTGGGACAGGCGTCTACGAGCAGTACTTC. Translated: CASSFSGTGVYEQYF.

In this sample, this clonotype turned up many times. The gene calls are TRBV7-3 and TRBJ2-3; the D is unclear. In germline, CDR1 is SGHTA, CDR2 FQGTGA. The V end was cut by 4 bases, the J end by 2 bases, with 16 bases between. The CDR3 runs 16 residues. The CDR3 region is CASSSSWTPNTDTQYF. The CDR3 nucleotides are TGTGCCAGCAGCTCGAGCTGGACCCCGAACACAGATACGCAGTATTTT. Together with reference TRBV7-3 and TRBJ2-3, the CDR3 gives the full variable domain: GAGVSQTPSNKVTEKGKYVELRCDPISGHTALYWYRQSLGQGPEFLIYFQGTGAADDSGLPNDRFFAVRPEGSVSTLKIQRTERGDSAVYLCASSSSWTPNTDTQYFGPGTRLTVL.

In its sample, this clonotype was seen once. This may be a read error, as it is one base from a much larger clone. The CDR3 region has the DNA TGCAGTGCTAGTGAAATCACTTTGAGCACTGAAGCTTTCTTT. It codes for CSASEITLSTEAFF. The V and J genes are TRBV20-1 and TRBJ1-1; D not resolved. The V and J ends lost 3 bases and 4 bases respectively, with 15 bases between them. This CDR3 has 14 amino acids. CDR1 DFQATT and CDR2 SNEGSKA come from the germline V gene (reference sequence).

V usage is TRBV3-1 and J usage is TRBJ1-5, with D perhaps TRBD1 (6 bases). Germline V CDR1 and CDR2: LGHDT, YNNKEL (reference sequence). This CDR3 is built from 15 residues. Trimming took 0 bases from V and 7 from J, leaving 13 bases between them. The CDR3 reads CASSQDFGGAQPQHF. CDR3 nucleotide sequence: TGTGCCAGCAGCCAAGATTTTGGGGGCGCACAGCCCCAGCATTTT.

This clonotype was counted at least ten times. V and J are TRBV27 and TRBJ2-7; 8 positions agree with TRBD1. CDR1 is MNHEY and CDR2 is SMNVEV in the germline V gene (reference sequence). CDR3 length: 14 amino acids. The junction had 7 bases not matched to a gene; V was cut back by 6 bases and J by 3 bases. CDR3 protein: CASRAGQGHYEQYF. In DNA form, the CDR3 reads TGTGCCAGCAGGGCCGGACAGGGACACTACGAGCAGTACTTC.

This clonotype was recorded at least ten times. The chain links TRBV15 to TRBJ1-5, with D unclear. The germline CDR1 and CDR2 sequences are LNHNV and YYDKDF (reference sequence). This CDR3 spans 14 amino acids. V lost 8 bases and J lost 5, with 16 bases in between. CDR3 residues: CATGNHGDYQPQHF. In DNA form, the CDR3 reads TGTGCCACCGGAAACCACGGCGATTATCAGCCCCAGCATTTT.

This clonotype was detected ten times or more. The chain couples TRBV11-1 to TRBJ1-1; maybe TRBD1 (5 bases). The CDR3 is 13 amino acids. The germline gives CDR1 SGHAT, CDR2 FQDESV (reference sequence). V dropped 2 bases and J dropped 8 bases, with 12 bases sitting between them. The CDR3, as DNA: TGTGCCAGCAGCTTACACCCGGGACGCGAAGCTTTCTTT. It translates to CASSLHPGREAFF.

The chain couples TRBV19 to TRBJ2-7; 7 bases map to TRBD2. The CDR3 has 13 residues. Germline trimming cut 3 bases from V and 9 bases from J; bases unmatched to any gene: 8. From germline, CDR1 is LNHDA and CDR2 SQIVND (reference sequence). The CDR3 reads CASSMQRSGGQYF. The DNA of the CDR3 is TGTGCCAGTAGTATGCAGCGGTCGGGAGGGCAGTACTTC.

This clonotype was seen repeatedly, ten times or more. This chain joins TRBV5-1 and TRBJ1-4, with 8 bases aligning to TRBD1. Trimming cost V 0 bases and J 6 bases; bases outside gene matches: 1. Germline lookup yields CDR1 SGHRS and CDR2 YFSETQ. The CDR3 contains 14 residues. In DNA, the CDR3 is TGCGCCAGCAGCTTGGGGGGACAGGATGAAAAACTGTTTTTT. It translates to CASSLGGQDEKLFF.

This clonotype is termed medium-sized. The V call is TRBV24-1, the J call TRBJ2-3; D is possibly TRBD2 (5 bases). Germline CDR1 and CDR2: KGHDR and SFDVKD. The CDR3 is 13 amino acids. Trimming stripped 9 bases from V and 2 bases from J, with 11 bases between. CDR3 bases: TGTGCCACCGGGCAGGAGGTCACAGATACGCAGTATTTT. The encoded protein is CATGQEVTDTQYF.

This clonotype appeared many times. DNA for the CDR3: TGTGCCAGCAGCCAAGATCGAGGCAGGGGGAGCGGCTACACCTTC. Protein sequence: CASSQDRGRGSGYTF. The chain recombines TRBV4-2 with TRBJ1-2, with TRBD1 matching 7 bases. From germline, CDR1 is LGHNA and CDR2 YNFKEQ. Germline trimming cut 0 bases from V and 8 bases from J; bases unmatched to any gene: 9. The CDR3 runs 15 residues.

This clonotype appeared a few times. V gene TRBV12-3 or TRBV12-4 combines with J gene TRBJ2-7, with TRBD1 matching over 8 bases. This CDR3 spans 13 amino acids. V lost 5 bases and J lost 6; bases outside the gene matches: 6. The CDR3 bases are TGTGCCAGCAGTGGCGCCAGGGGGCTCGAGCAGTACTTC. As protein: CASSGARGLEQYF.

The genes are TRBV6-5 and TRBJ1-5; possibly TRBD1 for D (5 bases). V shed 5 bases and J shed 5 bases, with 10 bases lying between them. Germline values: CDR1 MNHEY, CDR2 SVGAGI. This CDR3 spans 13 amino acids. DNA of the CDR3: TGTGCCAGCAGTGGGGGGGTCTATCAGCCCCAGCATTTT. Translated: CASSGGVYQPQHF.

This clonotype was seen ten or more times. V and J are TRBV6-2 or TRBV6-3 and TRBJ1-4; no clear D. The CDR3 is 15 amino acids. Trimming left V 6 bases short and J 4 bases short, with 15 bases between. Germline values: CDR1 MNHEY, CDR2 SVGEGT. The CDR3: CASSYLGRGNEKLFF. CDR3 nucleotides: TGTGCCAGCAGCTATCTTGGACGTGGTAATGAAAAACTGTTTTTT.

This clonotype was found many times. The gene calls are TRBV6-5 and TRBJ2-3; TRBD1 matches 9 bases. In germline, CDR1 is MNHEY, CDR2 SVGAGI. The CDR3 loop spans 16 amino acids. The V and J ends lost 2 bases and 1 base, in that order; junction bases with no gene match: 4. CDR3 nucleotide sequence: TGTGCCAGCAGTTACCTTCGACAGGGGGGCACAGATACGCAGTATTTT. This sequence encodes CASSYLRQGGTDTQYF.

V and J are TRBV5-5 and TRBJ2-3; D may be TRBD1 or TRBD2 (5 bases each). V shed 2 bases and J shed 2 bases, with 12 bases lying between them. The CDR3 is 15 residues long. Looked up from germline, CDR1 is SGHKS and CDR2 is YYEKEE (reference sequence). CDR3 residues: CASSFYWGFTDTQYF. The CDR3 nucleotides read TGTGCCAGCAGCTTCTACTGGGGGTTCACAGATACGCAGTATTTT.

This clonotype is medium-sized. The genes are TRBV5-1 and TRBJ2-3, with D perhaps given as TRBD1 or TRBD2 (5 bases each). Germline CDR1 is SGHRS and CDR2 is YFSETQ. With 3 bases removed from V and 5 bases from J, the gap between germline ends came to 16 bases. This CDR3 has 15 residues. The CDR3 loop reads CASSSGVGAGDTQYF. CDR3 nucleotide sequence: TGCGCCAGCAGCTCAGGCGTAGGGGCGGGAGATACGCAGTATTTT.